This T cell receptor (beta chain) was captured by sequencing in a study of blood T cell repertoires in COVID-19. About the research overall: From T cells, B-cell-depleted T cells, or PBMCs came the material, which was cDNA or gDNA.

V dropped 4 bases and J dropped 7 bases, with 10 bases sitting between them. CDR3 length: 13 residues. CDR1 and CDR2 (germline): LGHDT, YNNKEL (reference sequence). The table came from immunoSEQ multiplex PCR; TCRdb's copy has only in-frame clones and leaves some out. The table shows 200,000 to 250,000 clones, with 70% to 90% occurring only once. Categorization into cohorts depended on clinical history that participants reported. The sequenced sample consisted of PBMCs or T cells enriched from blood (not recorded which). This clonotype was obtained from a woman aged 50 to 60 with acute COVID-19. The chain couples TRBV3-1 (or the pseudogene TRBV3-2) to TRBJ2-2; D gene ambiguous. CDR3 amino acids: CASSPVSSGELFF. The CDR3 DNA reads as TGTGCCAGCAGCCCTGTCTCGAGCGGGGAGCTGTTTTTT.